This T cell receptor beta chain was found in a study of blood T cells in healthy people across ages. This CDR3 has 14 residues. V lost 4 bases, J lost 13 bases, and 12 bases stayed unmatched. Germline V lookup: CDR1 SGDLS, CDR2 YYNGEE. A second about 7 to 11 cycle PCR used barcoded and J-beta primers. Researchers report that a template-switch adaptor with 12 random nucleotides tagged each cDNA molecule. TCRdb ran MiXCR on the 5' RACE reads and lists one entry per CDR3 protein. The table lists 650,000 or so distinct CDR3 sequences, more than 45% of them singletons. Input material: blood. This TCR was sampled from a woman over 75 in good health. The chain recombines TRBV9 with TRBJ2-5; 11 bases match TRBD1. CDR3 amino acids: CASSPLPGQGVLYF. The CDR3 bases are TGTGCCAGCAGCCCTCTCCCGGGACAGGGGGTTTTGTACTTC.